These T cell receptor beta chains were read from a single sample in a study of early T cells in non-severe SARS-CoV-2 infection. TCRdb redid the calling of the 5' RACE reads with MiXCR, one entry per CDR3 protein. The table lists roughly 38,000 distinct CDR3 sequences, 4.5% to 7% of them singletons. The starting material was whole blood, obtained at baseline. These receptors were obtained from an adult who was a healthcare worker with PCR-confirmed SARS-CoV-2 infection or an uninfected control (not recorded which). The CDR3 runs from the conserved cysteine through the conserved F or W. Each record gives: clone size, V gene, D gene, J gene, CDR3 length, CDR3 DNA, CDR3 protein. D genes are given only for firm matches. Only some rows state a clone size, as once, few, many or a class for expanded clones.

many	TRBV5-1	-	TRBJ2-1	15	TGCGCCAGCAGCTTGGTGGCGGGGACCTACAATGAGCAGTTCTTC	CASSLVAGTYNEQFF
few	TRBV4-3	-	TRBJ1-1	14	TGCGCCAGCAGCCAAGTCGCGGAGGACACTGAAGCTTTCTTT	CASSQVAEDTEAFF
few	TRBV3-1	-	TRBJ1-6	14	TGTGCCAGCAGCCGCGGCGGCAGCCATTCACCCCTCCACTTT	CASSRGGSHSPLHF
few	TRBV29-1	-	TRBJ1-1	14	TGCAGCGTTGATAGGGTCCGACAGCGGTTTTCTGCTTTCTTT	CSVDRVRQRFSAFF
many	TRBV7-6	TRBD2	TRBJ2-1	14	TGTGCCAGCAGCTTAGGCGGGAGCTACAATGAGCAGTTCTTC	CASSLGGSYNEQFF
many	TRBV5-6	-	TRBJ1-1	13	TGTGCCAGCAGCCTCACTCCTGGCACTGAAGCTTTCTTT	CASSLTPGTEAFF
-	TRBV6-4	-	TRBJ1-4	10	TGTGCCAGCAGCCCAGGGTCCGGGATTTTT	CASSPGSGIF
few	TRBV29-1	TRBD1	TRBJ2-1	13	TGCAGCGCCTCAGCCTCGACAGGGAATGAGCAGTTCTTC	CSASASTGNEQFF
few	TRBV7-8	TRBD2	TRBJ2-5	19	TGTGCCAGCAGCCGCCGAGCTAGCGGGGGGGCCTCGTACCAAGAGACCCAGTACTTC	CASSRRASGGASYQETQYF
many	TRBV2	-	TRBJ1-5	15	TGTGCCAGCAGTCCGGACACATTTGTAGCTCAGCCCCAGCATTTT	CASSPDTFVAQPQHF
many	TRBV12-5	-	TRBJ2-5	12	TGTGCTAGTGGTTTGGGCCCGGAGACCCAGTACTTC	CASGLGPETQYF
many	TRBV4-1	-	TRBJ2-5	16	TGCGCCAGCAGCCATCCCCTAAGGGGACGAGTAGAGACCCAGTACTTC	CASSHPLRGRVETQYF
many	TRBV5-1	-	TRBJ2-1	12	TGCGCCAGCAGCTGGGGAGGCAATGAGCAGTTCTTC	CASSWGGNEQFF
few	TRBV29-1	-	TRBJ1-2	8	TGCAGCGCGGAAGGCTACACCTTC	CSAEGYTF
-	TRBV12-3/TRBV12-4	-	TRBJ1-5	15	TGTGCCAGCAGTTTTGGAGGGGGAGGCAATCAGCCCCAGCATTTT	CASSFGGGGNQPQHF
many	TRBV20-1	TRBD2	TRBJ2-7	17	TGCAGTGCTACCGGGACTAGCGGGAGTGGGCTCTCCTACGAGCAGTACTTC	CSATGTSGSGLSYEQYF
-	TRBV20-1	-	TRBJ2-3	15	TGCAGTGCCCTTAGGGACTTCCCGCGCACAGATACGCAGTATTTT	CSALRDFPRTDTQYF
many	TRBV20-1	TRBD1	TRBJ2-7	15	TGCAGTGCTAGAGATTTTAGGGACAGCTCCTACGAGCAGTACTTC	CSARDFRDSSYEQYF
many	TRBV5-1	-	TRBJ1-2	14	TGCGCCAGCAGCTTGGAAGGCGGGGACTATGGCTACACCTTC	CASSLEGGDYGYTF
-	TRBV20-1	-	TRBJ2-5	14	TGCAGTGCCGCCCTCGGGGCGGTACAAGAGACCCAGTACTTC	CSAALGAVQETQYF
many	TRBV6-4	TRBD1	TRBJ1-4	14	TGTGCCAGCAGTAGCGGGTCGGCAGGGGGTAAACTGTTTTTT	CASSSGSAGGKLFF
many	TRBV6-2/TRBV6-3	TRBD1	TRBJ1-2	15	TGTGCCAGCAGTCCGACAGGGGGTAGTCATCGTGGCTACACCTTC	CASSPTGGSHRGYTF
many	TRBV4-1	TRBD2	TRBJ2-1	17	TGCGCCAGCAGCCATCCTAGCGGGGGATTATCCTACAATGAGCAGTTCTTC	CASSHPSGGLSYNEQFF
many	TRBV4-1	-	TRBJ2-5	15	TGCGCCAGCAGCCAAGGGGCCGACCTCTTTGAGACCCAGTACTTC	CASSQGADLFETQYF
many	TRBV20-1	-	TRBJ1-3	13	TGCAGTGCTAGGCCGCCAGGTGGAAACACCATATATTTT	CSARPPGGNTIYF
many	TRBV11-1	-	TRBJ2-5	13	TGTGCCAGCAGGGGACCTGGAGGAAAGACCCAGTACTTC	CASRGPGGKTQYF
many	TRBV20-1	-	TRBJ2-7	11	TGCAGCGGGACCGACCTCTACGAGCAGTACTTC	CSGTDLYEQYF
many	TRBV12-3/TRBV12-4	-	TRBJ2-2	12	TGTGCCACCAGTTTAGACAGGATCCTACTGTTTTTT	CATSLDRILLFF
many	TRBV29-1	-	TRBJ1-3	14	TGCAGCGTACAGGCGACGATCTCTGGAAACACCATATATTTT	CSVQATISGNTIYF
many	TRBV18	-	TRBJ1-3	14	TGTGCCAGCTCACCACCGGTGGTCCGGAACACCATATATTTT	CASSPPVVRNTIYF
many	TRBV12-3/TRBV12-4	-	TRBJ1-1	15	TGTGCCAGCAGTTCCTATGGGTCTGGAGTTACTGAAGCTTTCTTT	CASSSYGSGVTEAFF
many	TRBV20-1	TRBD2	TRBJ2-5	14	TGCAGTGCTAGTCCTAGCGGGTCCCAAGAGACCCAGTACTTC	CSASPSGSQETQYF
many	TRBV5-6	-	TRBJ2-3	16	TGTGCCAGCAGCTTGAGAGGACTAAACTCCGCCGGTGCGCAGTATTTT	CASSLRGLNSAGAQYF
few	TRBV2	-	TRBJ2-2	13	TGTGCCAGCAGCTCGGAGAACACCGGGGAGCTGTTTTTT	CASSSENTGELFF